These 30 T cell receptor beta chains were all obtained from the same sample, sequenced in a study of shared clonotypes between healthy human individuals. Only in-frame clones appear in the TCRdb table, and some are missing; sequencing was by immunoSEQ multiplex PCR. This table holds millions of clones, 85% to 95% found once. As defined, naive CD8 cells were CD45RO-negative and positively selected for CCR7, with terminally differentiated effector memory CD45RA+ cells excluded. The sequenced sample consisted of naive CD8+ T cells sorted from blood. The receptors here all came from a man aged 18 to 30 in good health.

This clone came up a few times. Other DNA sequences in this specimen translate into the identical CDR3. DNA for the CDR3: TGTGCCAGCAGTTTCGGACTGAACACTGAAGCTTTCTTT. Translated: CASSFGLNTEAFF. The chain links TRBV27 to TRBJ1-1; unclear D gene. Germline CDR1 and CDR2: MNHEY and SMNVEV (reference sequence). Trimming removed 3 bases from V and 0 bases from J, with 5 bases in between. The CDR3 runs 13 residues.

V gene TRBV7-9 combines with J gene TRBJ2-7; D is possibly TRBD2 (5 bases). V lost 5 bases, J lost 2 bases, and 16 bases lay in between. Germline-derived CDR1 and CDR2 are SEHNR and FQNEAQ (reference sequence). The CDR3 loop spans 15 amino acids. The CDR3 DNA reads as TGTGCCAGCAGCCTCGCGGGTCCTTCCCCCTACGAGCAGTACTTC. Amino acids: CASSLAGPSPYEQYF.

This sequence joins TRBV4-1 and TRBJ2-7; 8 bases match TRBD2. The V gene's germline CDR1 is MGHRA and CDR2 YSYEKL. Trimming took 6 bases from V and 1 from J; bases not matched to a gene: 8. The CDR3 length is 15 residues. DNA of the CDR3: TGCGCCAGCAGACTAAAGGCGGGGGGATCCTACGAGCAGTACTTC. This translates into CASRLKAGGSYEQYF.

The V call is TRBV7-9, the J call TRBJ1-1, with D possibly TRBD1 on 5 matching bases. Germline CDR1 reads SEHNR; CDR2 reads FQNEAQ (reference sequence). This CDR3 has 15 amino acids. The V end was cut by 2 bases, the J end by 1 base, with 11 bases between. In DNA form, the CDR3 reads TGTGCCAGCAGCTTACGGACACAGAAGAACACTGAAGCTTTCTTT. It translates to CASSLRTQKNTEAFF.

The V gene is TRBV5-1, the J gene TRBJ2-7; 7 bases match TRBD1. This CDR3 has 14 amino acids. V dropped 4 bases and J dropped 2; count of bases not matched to a gene: 6. Germline loops: CDR1 SGHRS, CDR2 YFSETQ. In DNA form, the CDR3 reads TGCGCCAGCAGCCCAAGACAGGGAACCTACGAGCAGTACTTC. This sequence encodes CASSPRQGTYEQYF.

J is TRBJ2-1 and V is TRBV9, with D perhaps assigned TRBD1 or TRBD2 (5 bases each). The CDR3 sequence is 16 residues long. Trimming removed 2 bases from V and 7 bases from J, with 19 bases in between. Germline V gene data show CDR1 as SGDLS and CDR2 as YYNGEE. CDR3 bases: TGTGCCAGCAGCGTCCCCGGGGACCCCGTAGGGAATGAGCAGTTCTTC. Protein product: CASSVPGDPVGNEQFF.

The rearrangement links TRBV11-2 to TRBJ2-3, with no clear D. Germline V gives CDR1 SGHAT, CDR2 FQNNGV. The CDR3 totals 14 residues. V lost 1 base to trimming and J lost 4 bases, with 9 bases between them. CDR3 DNA: TGTGCCAGCAGCTTAGGGGCAGGACCAGATACGCAGTATTTT. Encoded protein: CASSLGAGPDTQYF.

This sequence joins TRBV30 and TRBJ2-7; possible D gene TRBD1, 6 bases. CDR3 length: 15 amino acids. Germline loops: CDR1 GTSNPN, CDR2 SVGIG (reference sequence). The V and J ends lost 2 bases and 4 bases respectively, with 18 bases between them. The CDR3 DNA is TGTGCCTGGAGTTCTCCCCGGGACAAAGGTTACGAGCAGTACTTC. Protein: CAWSSPRDKGYEQYF.

The chain links TRBV9 to TRBJ1-2; D remains unclear. Germline CDR1 SGDLS, CDR2 YYNGEE. CDR3 length: 17 residues. Between the trimmed V and J ends, which lost 5 bases and 1 base, there was a span of 21 bases. CDR3 amino acids: CASSLLQAPDGNYGYTF. Here the CDR3 DNA reads TGTGCCAGCAGTTTGTTGCAGGCTCCGGACGGTAACTATGGCTACACCTTC.

The chain recombines TRBV2 with TRBJ2-5; D perhaps matches TRBD1 (6 bases). Per the germline V gene, CDR1 is SNHLY and CDR2 is FYNNEI. CDR3 size: 14 residues. Deletions cut 6 bases from V and 3 bases from J, with 14 bases between. CDR3 protein: CASRGVSGEETQYF. CDR3 bases: TGTGCCAGCAGGGGCGTTTCAGGGGAAGAGACCCAGTACTTC.

This sequence joins TRBV6-5 and TRBJ2-7, with D possibly TRBD1 on 5 matching bases. This CDR3 is 13 amino acids long. Trimming shortened V by 8 bases and J by 1 base, and 12 bases separated the two germline ends. Looked up from germline, CDR1 is MNHEY and CDR2 is SVGAGI. CDR3 amino acids: CASGEQASYEQYF. The CDR3 coding sequence is TGTGCCAGCGGAGAACAGGCTTCCTACGAGCAGTACTTC.

The V gene is TRBV7-9, the J gene TRBJ1-4, with D perhaps TRBD1 (6 bases). Germline values: CDR1 SEHNR, CDR2 FQNEAQ (reference sequence). Trimming took off 4 bases at V and 0 bases at J, with 9 bases between the two ends. The CDR3 is 15 residues long. CDR3 sequence: CASSSSGATNEKLFF. For the CDR3, the DNA is TGTGCCAGCAGCTCCTCAGGGGCAACTAATGAAAAACTGTTTTTT.

The chain employs TRBV5-6 and TRBJ2-5; D is ambiguous. Germline V gene data show CDR1 as SGHDT and CDR2 as YYEEEE. Trimming removed 4 bases from V and 0 bases from J, with 10 bases in between. The CDR3 spans 14 residues. The CDR3 loop is CASSILDNQETQYF. CDR3 nucleotide sequence: TGTGCCAGCAGCATCCTAGATAACCAAGAGACCCAGTACTTC.

The chain joins TRBV9 to TRBJ2-2, with D unresolved. V lost 4 bases and J 5 bases, leaving 9 bases between the germline ends. The CDR3 loop spans 13 amino acids. The germline gives CDR1 SGDLS, CDR2 YYNGEE. The CDR3: CASSSTVTGELFF. The CDR3, as DNA: TGTGCCAGCAGCTCCACAGTAACCGGGGAGCTGTTTTTT.

This sequence joins TRBV13 and TRBJ2-7; D tentatively fits TRBD1 or TRBD2 (6 bases each). The V and J ends lost 0 bases and 0 bases respectively, with 15 bases between them. Germline CDR1 and CDR2: PRHDT and FYEKMQ (reference sequence). The CDR3 contains 17 residues. The CDR3: CASSLGLRGEVSYEQYF. In DNA, the CDR3 is TGTGCCAGCAGCTTAGGCCTAAGGGGGGAGGTCTCCTACGAGCAGTACTTC.

CDR3 loop: CATFGQGSYEQYF. The CDR3 bases are TGTGCCACCTTCGGACAAGGCAGCTACGAGCAGTACTTC. This chain uses TRBV5-4 with TRBJ2-7; weak D call: TRBD1 (5 bases). V was trimmed by 9 bases and J by 3 bases, leaving 16 bases between them. CDR1 and CDR2 from the germline V gene are SGHNT and YYREEE (reference sequence). CDR3 length: 13 amino acids.

The CDR3 bases are TGTGCCAGCAGTGCGATGACAGAGACCCAGTACTTC. Protein sequence: CASSAMTETQYF. The chain recombines TRBV6-1 with TRBJ2-5; D is unclear. Germline V gene sequence: CDR1 MNHNS, CDR2 SASEGT. The ends were cut back, 4 bases at V and 4 bases at J, with 7 bases in the middle. The CDR3 spans 12 residues.

A word on this clone: Other DNA sequences in this specimen translate into the identical CDR3. This chain connects TRBV28 to TRBJ2-5; D gene ambiguous. Germline assignment: CDR1 MDHEN and CDR2 SYDVKM. V lost 5 bases and J lost 1, with 11 bases in between. The CDR3 spans 14 residues. In DNA form, the CDR3 reads TGTGCCAGCAGTCCGGGTACAGTCCAAGAGACCCAGTACTTC. This translates into CASSPGTVQETQYF.

This chain joins TRBV4-3 and TRBJ2-3, with 10 bases aligning to TRBD2. V trimming: 1 base; J trimming: 4 bases; junction bases outside the gene matches: 8. Germline CDR1 and CDR2: LGHNA and YSLEER. The CDR3 length is 17 residues. The CDR3 spells CASSQVLAGGSPDTQYF. In DNA, the CDR3 is TGCGCCAGCAGCCAAGTATTAGCGGGAGGCTCCCCAGATACGCAGTATTTT.

This clone appeared a few times. Other nucleotide sequences in the sample specify the same CDR3. The chain combines TRBV6-5 with TRBJ2-7; TRBD2 matches 9 bases. J gave up 2 bases and V 0 bases, and 2 bases lay outside the gene matches. The CDR3 consists of 15 residues. CDR1 and CDR2 from the germline V gene are MNHEY and SVGAGI. In nucleotides, the CDR3 is TGTGCCAGCAGTTACTCGCCTAGCGGGGCCTACGAGCAGTACTTC. Protein sequence: CASSYSPSGAYEQYF.

This chain links TRBV6-5 with TRBJ2-1, with 8 positions matching TRBD2. The V and J ends lost 7 bases and 6 bases, in that order; junction bases with no gene match: 8. The CDR3 has 14 residues. Germline CDR1 is MNHEY and CDR2 is SVGAGI. This chain's CDR3 is CASIGLARFNEQFF. CDR3 coding DNA: TGTGCCAGCATCGGACTAGCCCGGTTCAATGAGCAGTTCTTC.

A single count supports this clone. The CDR3 protein is CASSIVGNWGYTF. Here the CDR3 DNA reads TGTGCCAGTAGTATTGTCGGGAATTGGGGCTACACCTTC. The rearrangement uses TRBV19 and TRBJ1-2, with D unresolved. The CDR3 contains 13 residues. V shed 3 bases and J shed 8 bases, with 13 bases lying between them. Germline V gene sequence: CDR1 LNHDA, CDR2 SQIVND (reference sequence).

The J gene is TRBJ2-1, the V gene TRBV27; 9 bases are shared with TRBD1. This CDR3 region has 14 residues. The V gene end was trimmed by 2 bases and the J gene end by 8 bases; junction bases not matched to a gene: 4. From germline, CDR1 is MNHEY and CDR2 SMNVEV (reference sequence). This chain's CDR3 is CASSLTGGGDEQFF. CDR3 DNA sequence: TGTGCCAGCAGTTTAACAGGGGGCGGGGATGAGCAGTTCTTC.

This chain joins TRBV7-2 and TRBJ1-1, with D perhaps matching TRBD1 (5 bases). Germline lookup yields CDR1 SGHTA and CDR2 FQGNSA. The CDR3 totals 14 residues. Trimming removed 1 base at V and 0 bases at J, with 6 bases between. The CDR3 DNA is TGTGCCAGCAGCTTAGGGGGGTTGAACACTGAAGCTTTCTTT. Protein: CASSLGGLNTEAFF.

The chain uses TRBV5-6 and TRBJ2-1; the D gene is possibly TRBD2 (7 bases). The germline V and J ends were trimmed by 3 bases and 1 base, with 14 bases remaining between them. Germline CDR1 and CDR2: SGHDT and YYEEEE. The CDR3 extends over 16 amino acids. CDR3 in DNA: TGTGCCAGCAGCTGGGGGCCGGGGGGATCCTACAATGAGCAGTTCTTC. Translating gives CASSWGPGGSYNEQFF.

V is TRBV20-1 and J is TRBJ2-7; D is unclear. Trimming took off 5 bases at V and 7 bases at J, with 12 bases between the two ends. Per the germline V gene, CDR1 is DFQATT and CDR2 is SNEGSKA (reference sequence). This CDR3 has 11 residues. CDR3: CSAPDPIEQYF. The CDR3, as DNA: TGCAGTGCTCCGGACCCGATTGAGCAGTACTTC.

This chain uses TRBV2 with TRBJ2-7; D gene uncertain. Germline CDR1 is SNHLY and CDR2 is FYNNEI. Trimming pared 6 bases from V and 6 bases from J, leaving 9 bases between. This CDR3 is built from 11 residues. CDR3: CASRDRGEQYF. CDR3 in DNA: TGTGCCAGCAGGGACCGAGGCGAGCAGTACTTC.

This chain uses TRBV27 with TRBJ2-3, with D uncertain. Deletions cut 6 bases from V and 6 bases from J, with 10 bases between. Germline V CDR1 and CDR2: MNHEY, SMNVEV (reference sequence). The CDR3 spans 12 residues. The CDR3 protein is CASRDPADTQYF. The CDR3 DNA follows: TGTGCCAGCAGGGACCCTGCGGATACGCAGTATTTT.

The genes are TRBV5-1 and TRBJ2-5; unclear D gene. Germline-derived CDR1 and CDR2 are SGHRS and YFSETQ. The V end lost 0 bases, the J end lost 0 bases, and 6 bases lay between the germline ends. The CDR3 has 14 residues. The CDR3 coding sequence is TGCGCCAGCAGCTTGGCATACAACCAAGAGACCCAGTACTTC. This codes for CASSLAYNQETQYF.

This chain joins TRBV7-9 and TRBJ1-2; D is perhaps TRBD1 (5 bases). This CDR3 spans 14 amino acids. CDR1 and CDR2 from the germline V gene are SEHNR and FQNEAQ (reference sequence). Trimming stripped 7 bases from V and 4 bases from J, with 16 bases between. The CDR3 nucleotides read TGTGCCAGCACCTACGGGGACCTAGGCTATGGCTACACCTTC. It codes for CASTYGDLGYGYTF.